Each of the 32 T cell receptor beta chains below was sequenced from the same sample in a study of T-cell memory formation after mild COVID-19. TCRdb re-called the 5' RACE reads through MiXCR, storing one row per CDR3 protein. The sample lists a few hundred thousand distinct CDR3 sequences, more than 20% occurring once. The sample taken for sequencing was PBMCs or a T cell subset sorted from them (not recorded which). The receptors were gathered from an adult woman who had mild COVID-19 (a few samples of this study predate the infection). Cell type and time point are not known.

The CDR3 spells CATSGSPLNTGELFF. The CDR3 coding sequence is TGTGCCACCAGTGGGAGCCCCTTGAACACCGGGGAGCTGTTTTTT. The chain couples TRBV24-1 to TRBJ2-2; D is unclear. This CDR3 contains 15 residues. V was shortened by 5 bases and J by 1 base, with 10 bases between the two germline ends. Germline V gene sequence: CDR1 KGHDR, CDR2 SFDVKD.

In its sample, this clonotype was seen a few times. The chain has TRBV25-1 and TRBJ2-2; D not certain. This CDR3 has 13 residues. Trimming took 6 bases from V and 3 from J, leaving 8 bases between them. Germline V lookup: CDR1 MGHDK, CDR2 SYGVNS. The CDR3 is CASRGLYTGELFF. The CDR3 nucleotides are TGTGCCAGCAGGGGTCTGTACACCGGGGAGCTGTTTTTT.

This clonotype was seen a few times. The CDR3 loop is CASSPPSTDQPQHF. CDR3 nucleotide sequence: TGTGCCAGCAGCCCTCCTAGCACGGATCAGCCCCAGCATTTT. This sequence joins TRBV7-8 and TRBJ1-5; D unclear. The germline V and J ends were trimmed by 5 bases and 5 bases, with 13 bases remaining between them. This CDR3 region has 14 residues. CDR1 and CDR2 (germline): SGHVS, FQNEAQ.

Only a few counts were recorded for this clonotype. The V gene is TRBV5-1, the J gene TRBJ2-2, with 8 positions matching TRBD1. The CDR3 loop spans 17 amino acids. V was clipped by 2 bases and J by 4 bases; unmatched bases: 10. Germline CDR1 and CDR2: SGHRS and YFSETQ. CDR3 DNA sequence: TGCGCCAGCAGCTTCCCTCGTGCAGGGGGCGTCACCGGGGAGCTGTTTTTT. This translates into CASSFPRAGGVTGELFF.

This clonotype was picked up a small number of times. This CDR3 reads CSARGQRGQETQYF. The CDR3, as DNA: TGCAGTGCTAGAGGTCAGCGGGGCCAAGAGACCCAGTACTTC. The genes are TRBV20-1 and TRBJ2-5; TRBD2 matches at 7 bases. CDR1 is DFQATT and CDR2 is SNEGSKA in the germline V gene (reference sequence). V was clipped by 1 base and J by 1 base; unmatched bases: 3. The CDR3 covers 14 residues.

This clonotype was counted many times. The rearrangement uses TRBV5-5 and TRBJ2-3; TRBD2 aligns across 9 bases. The germline V gene has CDR1 SGHKS and CDR2 YYEKEE (reference sequence). The CDR3 runs to 15 residues. V dropped 1 base and J dropped 6; count of bases not matched to a gene: 6. The CDR3 bases are TGTGCCAGCAGCTTGTATGCGGGAGGGCTGGATACGCAGTATTTT. Its translation is CASSLYAGGLDTQYF. Full variable domain (rest looked up from reference TRBV5-5 and TRBJ2-3): DAGVTQSPTHLIKTRGQQVTLRCSPISGHKSVSWYQQVLGQGPQFIFQYYEKEERGRGNFPDRFSARQFPNYSSELNVNALLLGDSALYLCASSLYAGGLDTQYFGPGTRLTVL.

The chain carries TRBV7-9 and TRBJ2-1; D unclear. There are 13 residues in the CDR3. The germline CDR1 and CDR2 sequences are SEHNR and FQNEAQ (reference sequence). Trimming took 9 bases from V and 0 from J, leaving 9 bases between them. The CDR3 here is CARLDFSYNEQFF. CDR3 nucleotide sequence: TGTGCCAGATTAGACTTCTCCTACAATGAGCAGTTCTTC.

The chain has TRBV29-1 and TRBJ2-7; D is possibly TRBD1 or TRBD2 (5 bases each). The CDR3 contains 11 residues. V was pared by 5 bases and J by 6 bases, with 11 bases between. Germline V gene data show CDR1 as SQVTM and CDR2 as ANQGSEA. CDR3 amino acids: CSVRGVREQYF. The CDR3 region has the DNA TGCAGCGTTCGAGGGGTTCGCGAGCAGTACTTC.

V usage is TRBV9 and J usage is TRBJ2-7; D is perhaps TRBD1 or TRBD2 (5 bases each). V was clipped by 4 bases and J by 3 bases, with 17 bases between them. CDR3 length equals 15 residues. Germline-derived CDR1 and CDR2 are SGDLS and YYNGEE. The CDR3: CASSPTAGTVYEQYF. CDR3 DNA sequence: TGTGCCAGCAGCCCAACCGCAGGGACCGTCTACGAGCAGTACTTC. The full variable domain, its missing parts supplied by reference TRBV9 and TRBJ2-7, is DSGVTQTPKHLITATGQRVTLRCSPRSGDLSVYWYQQSLDQGLQFLIQYYNGEERAKGNILERFSAQQFPDLHSELNLSSLELGDSALYFCASSPTAGTVYEQYFGPGTRLTVT.

The chain combines TRBV7-9 with TRBJ2-1; D is perhaps TRBD2 (5 bases). Germline values: CDR1 SEHNR, CDR2 FQNEAQ (reference sequence). The V end was cut by 3 bases, the J end by 0 bases, with 18 bases between. The CDR3 has 18 amino acids. The CDR3 reads CASSLPRNERASYNEQFF. CDR3 in DNA: TGTGCCAGCAGCTTGCCGCGGAACGAGAGGGCCTCCTACAATGAGCAGTTCTTC.

The chain joins TRBV11-2 to TRBJ1-1; 9 bases map to TRBD1. Trimming took 3 bases from V and 0 from J; bases not matched to a gene: 8. Germline V gene sequence: CDR1 SGHAT, CDR2 FQNNGV. This CDR3 comprises 17 residues. DNA for the CDR3: TGTGCCAGCAGCTTTACTACAGGGGGCTGGTTGAACACTGAAGCTTTCTTT. Translating it yields CASSFTTGGWLNTEAFF.

The chain links TRBV7-2 to TRBJ2-2, with 9 positions matching TRBD1. CDR1 and CDR2 (germline): SGHTA, FQGNSA. CDR3 length: 16 residues. Trimming cost V 0 bases and J 4 bases; bases outside gene matches: 3. In nucleotides, the CDR3 is TGTGCCAGCAGCTTAGCGGGACAGGGCCGCACCGGGGAGCTGTTTTTT. The encoded protein is CASSLAGQGRTGELFF.

This clonotype was detected once. This rearrangement joins TRBV7-3 to TRBJ2-5; D tentatively reads TRBD1 or TRBD2 (5 bases each). The V gene's germline CDR1 is SGHTA and CDR2 FQGTGA. CDR3 length: 15 residues. V gave up 1 base and J gave up 5 bases, with 14 bases separating them. In nucleotides, the CDR3 is TGTGCCAGCAGCTTAATTGGGGCCCCGGGGGAGACCCAGTACTTC. Translated: CASSLIGAPGETQYF.

The chain couples TRBV29-1 to TRBJ1-1, with 7 bases fitting TRBD1. Germline CDR1 reads SQVTM; CDR2 reads ANQGSEA. The CDR3 is 14 residues long. After removal of 6 bases from V and 0 bases from J, the junction contained 7 bases not matched to a gene. The CDR3 loop reads CSVATGTVNTEAFF. DNA for the CDR3: TGCAGCGTCGCGACCGGGACAGTGAACACTGAAGCTTTCTTT.

This chain links TRBV24-1 with TRBJ1-1; 9 bases align to TRBD1. Germline V lookup: CDR1 KGHDR, CDR2 SFDVKD. The CDR3 consists of 15 residues. V dropped 3 bases and J dropped 5; count of bases not matched to a gene: 6. In DNA, the CDR3 is TGTGCCACCAGTGATGCACAGGGGGCGTATACTGAAGCTTTCTTT. Encoded protein: CATSDAQGAYTEAFF.

This clonotype was detected ten times or more. V is TRBV5-6 and J is TRBJ1-6; the match to TRBD1 covers 7 bases. J was trimmed by 7 bases and V by 4 bases; bases with no gene match: 8. The CDR3 consists of 15 residues. Per the germline V gene, CDR1 is SGHDT and CDR2 is YYEEEE. The CDR3 sequence is CASSQQGRTNSPLHF. The CDR3 DNA reads as TGTGCCAGCAGCCAACAGGGGCGGACGAATTCACCCCTCCACTTT.

The V and J genes are TRBV9 and TRBJ2-1, with TRBD2 matching over 12 bases. Germline loops: CDR1 SGDLS, CDR2 YYNGEE. This CDR3 region has 17 residues. The ends lost 0 bases at V and 15 bases at J; junction bases unmatched: 16. The CDR3 sequence is CASSVDGRLAGEGRLFF. CDR3 nucleotide sequence: TGTGCCAGCAGCGTAGATGGCCGACTAGCGGGAGAGGGGCGTCTGTTCTTC.

The table lists this clonotype with many counts. The V and J genes are TRBV7-8 and TRBJ2-3; tentatively, D is TRBD1 (6 bases). CDR1 and CDR2 from the germline V gene are SGHVS and FQNEAQ. The V end lost 0 bases, the J end lost 8 bases, and 18 bases lay between the germline ends. This CDR3 is 16 amino acids long. The CDR3 loop is CASSLARSNTQGTQYF. CDR3 bases: TGTGCCAGCAGCTTAGCGCGGTCAAACACACAGGGTACGCAGTATTTT.

This clonotype was counted a few times. The chain joins TRBV4-1 to TRBJ2-7; 8 bases map to TRBD1. The germline V gene encodes CDR1 MGHRA and CDR2 YSYEKL. The V gene end was trimmed by 0 bases and the J gene end by 4 bases; junction bases not matched to a gene: 8. The length of the CDR3 is 16 residues. The CDR3 sequence is CASSQDLSGGAYEQYF. The DNA of the CDR3 is TGCGCCAGCAGCCAAGATTTATCAGGGGGCGCGTACGAGCAGTACTTC.

The CDR3 DNA sequence: TGTGCCAGCAGCTTAGCGGGCAGACAAGAGACCCAGTACTTC. This gives the protein CASSLAGRQETQYF. This chain connects TRBV7-2 to TRBJ2-5, with unresolved D. The CDR3 is made up of 14 amino acids. The V gene lost 0 bases and the J gene lost 2 bases, with 7 bases spanning the gap. CDR1 and CDR2 from the germline V gene are SGHTA and FQGNSA.

The chain joins TRBV9 to TRBJ2-7; possible D gene TRBD2, 7 bases. The CDR3 contains 16 residues. Trimming took 0 bases from V and 5 from J, leaving 18 bases between them. From germline, CDR1 is SGDLS and CDR2 YYNGEE. CDR3 in amino acids: CASSVGGGGGLDEQYF. The CDR3 bases are TGTGCCAGCAGCGTAGGAGGAGGGGGAGGGTTGGACGAGCAGTACTTC.

In its sample, this clonotype was seen a few times. The rearrangement uses TRBV5-6 and TRBJ2-5, with D perhaps TRBD2 (6 bases). With 6 bases removed from V and 5 bases from J, the gap between germline ends came to 17 bases. This CDR3 is 14 amino acids long. Germline-derived CDR1 and CDR2 are SGHDT and YYEEEE. CDR3 protein: CASTGTFHTETQYF. The CDR3 nucleotides are TGTGCCAGCACCGGGACTTTCCATACCGAGACCCAGTACTTC.

In its sample, this clonotype was seen a few times. The chain couples TRBV7-9 to TRBJ2-7; 8 bases agree with TRBD1. Germline V gene data show CDR1 as SEHNR and CDR2 as FQNEAQ (reference sequence). The CDR3 consists of 15 residues. The V segment lost 10 bases and the J segment 5 bases; nucleotides outside the gene matches: 16. CDR3 nucleotides: TGTGCCATCTTGGCCCGGGACAGGCTAAACAACGAGCAGTACTTC. It translates to CAILARDRLNNEQYF.

J is TRBJ2-7 and V is TRBV20-1, with 9 bases lining up with TRBD2. Trimming removed 6 bases from V and 5 bases from J; junction bases left unmatched: 8. CDR3 length: 13 amino acids. Germline V gene data show CDR1 as DFQATT and CDR2 as SNEGSKA (reference sequence). The CDR3 DNA reads TGCAGTGCCCCGGGGGCTAGCGGGAACGAGCAGTACTTC. It yields the protein CSAPGASGNEQYF.

In this sample, this clonotype turned up a few times. The V and J genes are TRBV6-6 and TRBJ2-3, with 12 bases aligning to TRBD2. CDR1 is MNHNY, CDR2 SVGAGI, per germline (reference sequence). After removal of 4 bases from V and 4 bases from J, the junction contained 18 bases not matched to a gene. The CDR3 contains 20 residues. The CDR3 nucleotides read TGTGCCAGCAGTTTCCCAGGACTAGCGGGAAGCGGAGGGAGCGCAGATACGCAGTATTTT. The encoded protein is CASSFPGLAGSGGSADTQYF.

This clonotype was counted a single time. The chain joins TRBV20-1 to TRBJ1-6, with unresolved D. Germline lookup yields CDR1 DFQATT and CDR2 SNEGSKA (reference sequence). This CDR3 is 13 amino acids long. V was trimmed by 6 bases and J by 9 bases, leaving 15 bases between them. The CDR3 loop reads CSAGGSGSSPLHF. CDR3 nucleotides: TGCAGTGCGGGCGGCTCCGGTAGTTCACCCCTCCACTTT.

The chain employs TRBV10-3 and TRBJ2-7, with TRBD1 identical over 10 bases. The CDR3 extends over 16 amino acids. Germline V gives CDR1 ENHRY, CDR2 SYGVKD. Trimming took 4 bases from V and 7 from J; bases not matched to a gene: 13. CDR3 nucleotides: TGTGCCATCAGTGGGACCGGGACAGGGGCAGCCGGAGAGCAGTACTTC. This encodes CAISGTGTGAAGEQYF.

This clonotype was seen more than once but under ten times. Relative to the germline gene, one junction end is altered; a read error may explain this. This sequence joins TRBV3-1 and TRBJ2-1, with a possible D match to TRBD2 (5 bases). This CDR3 contains 12 residues. Germline CDR1 LGHDT, CDR2 YNNKEL (reference sequence). The CDR3 DNA follows: TGCGCTGCCCTAGGAGGCGGGAATGAGCAGTTCTTC. Translated, it gives CAALGGGNEQFF.

The gene calls are TRBV6-2 or TRBV6-3 and TRBJ2-3; 15 nucleotides match TRBD2. V shed 6 bases, J shed 0 bases, and the junction held 16 bases outside the gene matches. The CDR3 loop spans 21 amino acids. Germline CDR1 and CDR2: MNHEY and SVGEGT. CDR3 bases: TGTGCCAGCAGAAAATCCGGGACTAGCGGGAGGCCGACCTCTAGCACAGATACGCAGTATTTT. It translates to CASRKSGTSGRPTSSTDTQYF.

This chain joins TRBV6-6 and TRBJ2-3, with D tentatively TRBD2 (6 bases). The CDR3 covers 16 residues. In germline, CDR1 is MNHNY, CDR2 SVGAGI (reference sequence). Trimming took 3 bases from V and 5 from J, leaving 18 bases between them. Here the CDR3 reads CASSYYVGGGIDTQYF. The CDR3 DNA reads as TGTGCCAGCAGTTATTACGTCGGGGGAGGTATAGATACGCAGTATTTT.

This clonotype occurred a few times. J is TRBJ1-1 and V is TRBV4-2, with no clear D. The V gene lost 4 bases and the J gene lost 0 bases, with 9 bases spanning the gap. The germline gives CDR1 LGHNA, CDR2 YNFKEQ. The CDR3 sequence is 14 residues long. The CDR3 is CASSREYMNTEAFF. The CDR3 coding sequence is TGTGCCAGCAGCCGAGAATACATGAACACTGAAGCTTTCTTT.

This clonotype has more than one count but fewer than ten. The V gene is TRBV2, the J gene TRBJ2-5, with 10 bases matching TRBD2. The germline CDR1 and CDR2 sequences are SNHLY and FYNNEI. The CDR3 consists of 17 residues. After removal of 1 base from V and 5 bases from J, the junction contained 10 bases not matched to a gene. This chain's CDR3 is CASSEVSGSSGSETQYF. CDR3 nucleotides: TGTGCCAGCAGTGAAGTATCAGGGTCTAGCGGGAGTGAGACCCAGTACTTC.